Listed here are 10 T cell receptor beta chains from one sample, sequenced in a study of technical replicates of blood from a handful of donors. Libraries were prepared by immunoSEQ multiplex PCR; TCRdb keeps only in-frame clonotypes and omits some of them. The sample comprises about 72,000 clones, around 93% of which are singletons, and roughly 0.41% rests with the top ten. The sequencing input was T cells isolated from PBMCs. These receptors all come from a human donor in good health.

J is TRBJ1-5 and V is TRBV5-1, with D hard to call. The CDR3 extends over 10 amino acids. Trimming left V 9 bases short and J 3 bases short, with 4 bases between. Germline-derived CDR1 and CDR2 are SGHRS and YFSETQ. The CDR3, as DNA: TGCGCCACCTCCAATCAGCCCCAGCATTTT. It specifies CATSNQPQHF.

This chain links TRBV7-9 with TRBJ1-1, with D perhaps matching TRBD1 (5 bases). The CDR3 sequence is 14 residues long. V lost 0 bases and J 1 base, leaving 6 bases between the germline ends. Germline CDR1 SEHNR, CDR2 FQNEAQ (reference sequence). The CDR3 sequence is CASSLAGGNTEAFF. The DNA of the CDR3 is TGTGCCAGCAGCTTAGCGGGGGGGAACACTGAAGCTTTCTTT.

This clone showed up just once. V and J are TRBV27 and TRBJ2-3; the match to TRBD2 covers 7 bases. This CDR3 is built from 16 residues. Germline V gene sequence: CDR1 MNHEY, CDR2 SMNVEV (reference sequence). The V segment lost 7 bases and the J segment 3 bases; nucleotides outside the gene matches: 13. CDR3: CASTPLRGSFTDTQYF. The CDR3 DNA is TGTGCCAGCACCCCACTCCGCGGGAGTTTTACAGATACGCAGTATTTT.

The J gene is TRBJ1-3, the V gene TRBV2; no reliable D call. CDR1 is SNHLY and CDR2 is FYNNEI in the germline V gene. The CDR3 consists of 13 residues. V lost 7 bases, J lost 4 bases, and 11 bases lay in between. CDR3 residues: CASTLGLGNTIYF. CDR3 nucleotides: TGTGCCAGCACCCTAGGACTGGGAAACACCATATATTTT.

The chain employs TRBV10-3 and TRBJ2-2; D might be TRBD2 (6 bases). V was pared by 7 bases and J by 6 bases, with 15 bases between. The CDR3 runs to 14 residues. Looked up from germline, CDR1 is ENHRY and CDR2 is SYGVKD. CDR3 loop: CAITRDGGAGELFF. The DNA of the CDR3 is TGTGCCATCACCCGAGACGGGGGAGCCGGGGAGCTGTTTTTT.

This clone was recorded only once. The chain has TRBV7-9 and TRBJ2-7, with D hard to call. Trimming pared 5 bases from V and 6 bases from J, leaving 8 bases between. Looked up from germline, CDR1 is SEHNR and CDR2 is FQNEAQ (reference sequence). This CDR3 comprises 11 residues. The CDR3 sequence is CASSLRFEQYF. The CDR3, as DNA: TGTGCCAGCAGCCTCCGGTTCGAGCAGTACTTC.

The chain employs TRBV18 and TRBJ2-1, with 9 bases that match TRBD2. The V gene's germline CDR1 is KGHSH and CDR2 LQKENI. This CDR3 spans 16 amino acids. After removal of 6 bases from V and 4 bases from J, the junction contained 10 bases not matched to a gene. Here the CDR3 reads CASSSVLAGYYNEQFF. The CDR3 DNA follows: TGTGCCAGCTCGTCAGTTCTAGCGGGATATTACAATGAGCAGTTCTTC. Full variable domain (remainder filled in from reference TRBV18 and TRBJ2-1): NAGVMQNPRHLVRRRGQEARLRCSPMKGHSHVYWYRQLPEEGLKFMVYLQKENIIDESGMPKERFSAEFPKEGPSILRIQQVVRGDSAAYFCASSSVLAGYYNEQFFGPGTRLTVL.

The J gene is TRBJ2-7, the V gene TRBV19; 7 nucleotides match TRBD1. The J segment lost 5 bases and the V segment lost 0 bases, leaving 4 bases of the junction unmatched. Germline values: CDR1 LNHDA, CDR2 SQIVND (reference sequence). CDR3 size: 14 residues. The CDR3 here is CASSIEGTANEQYF. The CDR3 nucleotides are TGTGCCAGTAGTATAGAGGGGACAGCTAACGAGCAGTACTTC.

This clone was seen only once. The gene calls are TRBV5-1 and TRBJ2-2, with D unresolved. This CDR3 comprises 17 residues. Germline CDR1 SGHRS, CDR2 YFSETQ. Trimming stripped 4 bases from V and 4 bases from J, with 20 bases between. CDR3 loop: CASSATLVAPVTGELFF. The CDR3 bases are TGCGCCAGCAGCGCTACCTTGGTTGCCCCGGTCACCGGGGAGCTGTTTTTT.

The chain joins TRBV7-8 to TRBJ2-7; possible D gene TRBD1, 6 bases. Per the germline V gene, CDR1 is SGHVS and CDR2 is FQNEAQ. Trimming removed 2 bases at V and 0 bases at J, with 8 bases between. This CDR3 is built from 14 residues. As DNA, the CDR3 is TGTGCCAGCAGCTTAACAGGGAGCTCCTACGAGCAGTACTTC. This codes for CASSLTGSSYEQYF.